The subject of this entry is one TCR beta chain. Its antigen is not known. The data were taken from a study of shared clonotypes between healthy human individuals. Background on the study: Each donor contributed plates that comprised three CD4 naive, three CD4 memory, two CD8 naive and one CD8 memory. Study observations and caveats: Generation probability values for non-shared clonotypes were lower than those for clonotypes shared by all four donors.

Per the germline V gene, CDR1 is MNHEY and CDR2 is SVGAGI. The J segment lost 4 bases and the V segment lost 7 bases, leaving 6 bases of the junction unmatched. The CDR3 runs to 15 residues. Naive CD8 cells comprised CD45RO-negative, CCR7-positively selected cells, excluding terminally differentiated effector memory CD45RA+ cells. Here immunoSEQ multiplex PCR was the method, and the copy in TCRdb shows in-frame clones only, minus some. The repertoire holds roughly 1,800,000 clones, about 94% seen once, with around 1% in the top ten. The genes are TRBV6-5 and TRBJ1-6; 8 nucleotides align to TRBD1. Sequencing input: naive CD8+ T cells sorted from blood. The origin of this receptor is a man aged 18 to 30 in good health. The CDR3 DNA follows: TGTGCCAGCAAAGCGACAGGGGAGTATAATTCACCCCTCCACTTT. This encodes CASKATGEYNSPLHF.